This T cell receptor beta chain was found in a study of vaccination effects on CD4 cells after COVID-19. Overall study findings and caveats: Late after vaccination, infection- and vaccine-induced clones showed marked clonal contraction.

Before sequencing, viral peptide pools were used by the ViraFEST assay to expand antigen-specific CD4+ T cells. Culture proceeded for 9 to 11 days, and CD4+ T cells were then isolated. All study participants received two doses of BNT162b2 or mRNA-1273 vaccine. With respect to this clone: Antigen: not known.

This table comes from immunoSEQ multiplex PCR, and its TCRdb copy is limited to in-frame clones, with some not included. This table holds tens of thousands of clones, under 80% found once. Specimen: CD4+ T cells from PBMCs cultured with HCoV-OC43 spike peptides, collected after COVID-19 vaccination. Subset: HCoV-OC43 spike overlapping peptide pool stimulation. This receptor was taken from a human donor who received a COVID-19 vaccine.

The CDR3 region is CASSLPGEYSPLHF. In DNA form, the CDR3 reads TGTGCCAGCAGCTTACCGGGCGAATATTCACCCCTCCACTTT. The chain joins TRBV5-6 to TRBJ1-6; D is unclear. The CDR3 has 14 amino acids. Germline V CDR1 and CDR2: SGHDT, YYEEEE. The V and J ends lost 2 bases and 8 bases respectively, with 11 bases between them.